Listed below are T cell receptor beta chains from one sample, sequenced in a study of T cell changes during pregnancy in multiple sclerosis. Here immunoSEQ multiplex PCR was the method, and the copy in TCRdb shows in-frame clones only, minus some. This table has approximately 100,000 clones, approximately 90% appearing once. The input for sequencing was peripheral blood, taken after pregnancy. The receptors were gathered from a female donor with multiple sclerosis, enrolled in a pregnancy study. Each CDR3 is given with its conserved first and last residue. D genes are given only for firm matches. Size is omitted from some rows. Given values are once, few, many or a class for expanded clones.

D gene	clone size	V gene	J gene	CDR3 DNA	CDR3 protein
-	once	TRBV5-4	TRBJ1-4	TGTGCCAGCAGCAACAATGGACAGAGTAATGAAAAACTGTTTTTT	CASSNNGQSNEKLFF
-	-	TRBV6-4	TRBJ2-7	TGTGCCAGCAGCGAACTACCCGGGGAGTACTACGAGCAGTACTTC	CASSELPGEYYEQYF
TRBD1	-	TRBV2	TRBJ1-6	TGTGCCAGCAGTGAGTCAGGGGGCGATCAGTCACCCCTCCACTTT	CASSESGGDQSPLHF
-	-	TRBV21-1	TRBJ2-5	TGTGCCAGCAGCAAAGTCGGGATTACGCAAGAGACCCAGTACTTC	CASSKVGITQETQYF
-	-	TRBV6-5	TRBJ1-5	TGTGCCAGCAGTGTCGACAGGAATAGCAATCAGCCCCAGCATTTT	CASSVDRNSNQPQHF
TRBD2	-	TRBV7-3	TRBJ2-7	TGTGCCAGCAGCTTAAATCGGGGGGGACCGGGAGAGCAGTACTTC	CASSLNRGGPGEQYF
TRBD1	-	TRBV19	TRBJ1-3	TGTGCCAGTAGTCCCCGACAGGGGTACTCTGGAAACACCATATATTTT	CASSPRQGYSGNTIYF
TRBD1	-	TRBV10-1	TRBJ2-7	TGCGCCAGCCTTCCTTTGGGACAGGGGTTCTCCTACGAGCAGTACTTC	CASLPLGQGFSYEQYF
-	-	TRBV7-8	TRBJ1-4	TGTGCCAGCACGGTCGGGGAGGAAAAACTGTTTTTT	CASTVGEEKLFF
-	-	TRBV9	TRBJ1-1	TGTGCCAGCAGCGCCTACAGGGTCTACGGTGGCACTGAAGCTTTCTTT	CASSAYRVYGGTEAFF
-	-	TRBV27	TRBJ1-2	TGTGCCAGCAGTTCCTACCACGGCTACACCTTC	CASSSYHGYTF
-	-	TRBV2	TRBJ1-3	TGTGCCAGCAACAAGGAGCGTCGAAACACCATATATTTT	CASNKERRNTIYF
-	-	TRBV7-9	TRBJ1-5	TGTGCCAGCAGCCCCCAGGGCGGCAGTAGCAATCAGCCCCAGCATTTT	CASSPQGGSSNQPQHF
-	-	TRBV5-1	TRBJ2-5	TGCGCCAGCAGCTTCAGCAGGGAAGAAGAGACCCAGTACTTC	CASSFSREEETQYF
TRBD1	-	TRBV6-1	TRBJ1-2	TGTGCCAGCAGGGACAGGACCTACCCTAACTATGGCTACACCTTC	CASRDRTYPNYGYTF
-	few	TRBV28	TRBJ2-4	TGTGCCAGCAGGGCTGCGGGTCTCCAAAACATTCAGTACTTC	CASRAAGLQNIQYF
-	-	TRBV5-1	TRBJ1-2	TGCGCCAGCAGCTTGGAGCCGGGAGGTGGCTACACCTTC	CASSLEPGGGYTF
TRBD2	many	TRBV4-2	TRBJ2-3	TGTGCCAGCAGCCAAGGACTAGCGGGGGGGCCTAGCACAGATACGCAGTATTTT	CASSQGLAGGPSTDTQYF
TRBD1	-	TRBV9	TRBJ1-2	TGTGCCAGCAGCGGGGACAGAGACTATGGCTACACCTTC	CASSGDRDYGYTF
TRBD1	-	TRBV5-1	TRBJ2-3	TGCGCCAGCAGCTTGGCCGGGACAGGGGTTGCAGATACGCAGTATTTT	CASSLAGTGVADTQYF
TRBD2	-	TRBV5-1	TRBJ2-3	TGCGCCAGCAGCCGTACGGGACTAGCGGCCTCAGATACGCAGTATTTT	CASSRTGLAASDTQYF
-	-	TRBV4-1	TRBJ2-3	TGCGCCAGCAGCCAAGATCCAGGGATGGGCACAGATACGCAGTATTTT	CASSQDPGMGTDTQYF
-	-	TRBV2	TRBJ2-3	TGTGCCAGCTATGCGGGGACTTACACAGATACGCAGTATTTT	CASYAGTYTDTQYF
-	-	TRBV7-7	TRBJ2-3	TGTGCTAGCAGTTTTGGCCCCAGAGGGACAGATACGCAGTATTTT	CASSFGPRGTDTQYF
-	-	TRBV6-1	TRBJ1-2	TGTGCCAGCAGTGAAATGCAGGGTATCAGCTATGGCTACACCTTC	CASSEMQGISYGYTF
TRBD2	-	TRBV5-6	TRBJ2-3	TGTGCCAGCAGCCTGGGACTAGCGGGGGGGCCAGATACGCAGTATTTT	CASSLGLAGGPDTQYF
-	once	TRBV19	TRBJ1-6	TGTGCCAGTAGTATGGGAGGGTATAATTCACCCCTCCACTTT	CASSMGGYNSPLHF
-	-	TRBV18	TRBJ2-3	TGTGCCAGCTCACCTCGAGGGGGGGGCCCCGATACGCAGTATTTT	CASSPRGGGPDTQYF
TRBD1	once	TRBV18	TRBJ2-5	TGTGCCAGCCAACACCTGCCGGACAGGGCCCAAGAGACCCAGTACTTC	CASQHLPDRAQETQYF
TRBD2	-	TRBV19	TRBJ2-1	TGTGCCAGTAGTATACTAGCGGGGATCAATGAGCAGTTCTTC	CASSILAGINEQFF
-	-	TRBV6-1	TRBJ2-2	TGTGCCAGCAGTGAATGGGGACTTAACACCGGGGAGCTGTTTTTT	CASSEWGLNTGELFF
-	-	TRBV29-1	TRBJ2-2	TGCAGCGTTGAAGGAGGCACCGGGGAGCTGTTTTTT	CSVEGGTGELFF
-	once	TRBV13	TRBJ1-2	TGTGCCAGCAGCCCTCCCCCCGGGATTGCCGACTATGGCTACACCTTC	CASSPPPGIADYGYTF
TRBD1	-	TRBV10-3	TRBJ1-5	TGTGCCATCAGCTCGGGACAGGGGGCAGGCCAGCCCCAGCATTTT	CAISSGQGAGQPQHF
-	-	TRBV11-2	TRBJ2-2	TGTGCCAGCAGCCAAGACAGACTCACCGGGGAGCTGTTTTTT	CASSQDRLTGELFF
-	-	TRBV7-6	TRBJ1-6	TGTGCCAGCAGCCCGTTCATGGGCAGCTCCTATAATTCACCCCTCCACTTT	CASSPFMGSSYNSPLHF
-	-	TRBV19	TRBJ2-3	TGTGCCAGTAGTATTATAGGGTTGGCGGGGGCCCTCACAGATACGCAGTATTTT	CASSIIGLAGALTDTQYF
-	-	TRBV10-3	TRBJ2-3	TGTGCCATCAGTGCAGGCCTGTCCACAGATACGCAGTATTTT	CAISAGLSTDTQYF
-	-	TRBV5-7	TRBJ2-7	TGTGCCAGCAGCGAGCCAGGGGCTAGGCACGAGCAGTACTTC	CASSEPGARHEQYF
-	-	TRBV5-4	TRBJ1-4	TGTGCCAGCAGCCTCGAAACAGGAAACCGAGAAAAACTGTTTTTT	CASSLETGNREKLFF
TRBD1	few	TRBV2	TRBJ1-3	TGTGCCAGCAGCCAGGACAGGGGGAGTCCTGGAAACACCATATATTTT	CASSQDRGSPGNTIYF
TRBD1	-	TRBV23-1	TRBJ2-7	TGCGCCAGCAGTCAAGTAGACAGGGGGCGGGACGAGCAGTACTTC	CASSQVDRGRDEQYF
TRBD2	-	TRBV5-1	TRBJ2-7	TGCGCCAGCAGCTCTAGCGGCTCCTACGAGCAGTACTTC	CASSSSGSYEQYF
-	once	TRBV30	TRBJ1-5	TGTGCCTGGAGTGTACCCGGACTCCCCCAGCATTTT	CAWSVPGLPQHF
TRBD2	-	TRBV18	TRBJ2-7	TGTGCCAGCTCACCGACCAGGCTAGCGGGATCCTACGAGCAGTACTTC	CASSPTRLAGSYEQYF
-	-	TRBV6-4	TRBJ2-3	TGTGCCAGCAGTGTCGAAGCGGCTAGCACAGATACGCAGTATTTT	CASSVEAASTDTQYF
TRBD2	-	TRBV27	TRBJ2-7	TGTGCCAGCAGTAGCGGTGGCGGGGGGGCTTACGAGCAGTACTTC	CASSSGGGGAYEQYF
TRBD2	once	TRBV9	TRBJ2-5	TGTGCCAGCAGCGTAGGTGGGGGGGGACAAGAGACCCAGTACTTC	CASSVGGGGQETQYF
TRBD2	-	TRBV7-9	TRBJ2-3	TGTGCCAGCGGACCCGGGACTAGCGGGGTAGATACGCAGTATTTT	CASGPGTSGVDTQYF
-	-	TRBV27	TRBJ1-2	TGTGCCAGCAGTTTTCGGGGGATTCACGGCTACACCTTC	CASSFRGIHGYTF
TRBD1	-	TRBV6-1	TRBJ2-2	TGTGCCAGCAGCCGCGGGACAGGGGACACCGGGGAGCTGTTTTTT	CASSRGTGDTGELFF
TRBD1	-	TRBV23-1	TRBJ2-3	TGCGCCAGCAGTCAATCGACCCCACGACAGGGCGGCACAGATACGCAGTATTTT	CASSQSTPRQGGTDTQYF
TRBD1	-	TRBV7-9	TRBJ2-1	TGTGCCAGCAGCGTGGGACAGGGGCTCGATGAGCAGTTCTTC	CASSVGQGLDEQFF